Each of the 3 T cell receptor beta chains below was sequenced from the same sample in a study of cytomegalovirus exposure and HLA in healthy donors. The PCR ran on 60 Vbeta and 13 Jbeta primers. The data were produced by immunoSEQ multiplex PCR, yet TCRdb's version contains in-frame clones alone and is incomplete. In the table there are 150,000 to 200,000 clones, 78% of which are singletons. Sequenced material: PBMCs. The origin of the receptors is a woman in her thirties in good health and CMV-seropositive.

This CDR3 reads CASNFHRQNEQFF. The DNA for the CDR3 is TGTGCCAGCAACTTCCACAGACAAAATGAGCAGTTCTTC. This rearrangement joins TRBV6-1 to TRBJ2-1; D is unresolved. Germline V gene lookup returns CDR1 MNHNS and CDR2 SASEGT. V shed 7 bases and J shed 7 bases, with 14 bases lying between them. This CDR3 has 13 residues.

The V and J genes are TRBV15 and TRBJ2-7, with 9 bases that match TRBD1. With 3 bases clipped from V and 0 bases from J, the junction kept 6 bases outside the gene matches. The CDR3 has 16 amino acids. CDR1 is LNHNV and CDR2 is YYDKDF in the germline V gene (reference sequence). CDR3 sequence: CATSSPGQGVSYEQYF. The DNA for the CDR3 is TGTGCCACCAGCAGTCCGGGACAGGGAGTCTCCTACGAGCAGTACTTC.

The chain couples TRBV6-6 to TRBJ1-5, with no clear D. Per germline, CDR1 MNHNY and CDR2 SVGAGI (reference sequence). CDR3 length: 16 amino acids. V dropped 8 bases and J dropped 0 bases, with 17 bases sitting between them. The CDR3 loop is CASQINSPNSNQPQHF. The CDR3 DNA sequence: TGTGCCAGCCAAATCAACAGCCCCAATAGCAATCAGCCCCAGCATTTT.